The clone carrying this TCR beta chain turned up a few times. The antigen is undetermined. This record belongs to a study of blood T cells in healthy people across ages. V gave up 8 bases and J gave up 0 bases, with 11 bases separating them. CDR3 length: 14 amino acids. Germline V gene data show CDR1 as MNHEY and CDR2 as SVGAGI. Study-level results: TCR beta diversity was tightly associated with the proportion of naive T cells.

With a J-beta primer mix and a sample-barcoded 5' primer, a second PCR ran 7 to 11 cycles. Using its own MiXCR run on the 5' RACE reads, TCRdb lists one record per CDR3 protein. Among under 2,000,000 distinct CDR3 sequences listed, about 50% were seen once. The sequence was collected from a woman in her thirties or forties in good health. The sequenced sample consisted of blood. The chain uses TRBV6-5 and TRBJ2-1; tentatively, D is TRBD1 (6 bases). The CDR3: CASGYRVSYNEQFF. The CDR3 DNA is TGTGCCAGCGGCTACAGGGTCTCCTACAATGAGCAGTTCTTC.